This T cell receptor (beta chain) was found in a study of response to subunit inactivated influenza vaccine. CDR3 length equals 13 residues. Germline-derived CDR1 and CDR2 are SGDLS and YYNGEE. Trimming shortened V by 3 bases and J by 5 bases, and 12 bases separated the two germline ends. TCRdb re-derived calls from the RT-PCR reads in MiXCR, one entry per CDR3 protein. The sample has 450,000 to 600,000 distinct CDR3 sequences, 7.6% seen once; the top ten hold roughly 13%. Study-wide results and limits: Authors suggested few new T cells are recruited by each seasonal influenza vaccination.

A note on this clonotype: Its antigen is undetermined.

The specimen was PBMCs from blood, collected less than 30 months after vaccination. The chain recombines TRBV9 with TRBJ2-7; D gene unclear. The source of this sequence is a man between 50 and 75 years old who received an inactivated influenza vaccine. CDR3 sequence: CASSARVRDEQYF. The CDR3 nucleotides read TGTGCCAGCAGCGCTAGAGTCCGCGACGAGCAGTACTTC. Filled out from reference TRBV9 and TRBJ2-7, the complete variable domain reads DSGVTQTPKHLITATGQRVTLRCSPRSGDLSVYWYQQSLDQGLQFLIQYYNGEERAKGNILERFSAQQFPDLHSELNLSSLELGDSALYFCASSARVRDEQYFGPGTRLTVT.